The 20 T cell receptor beta chains below were found in one sample sequenced in a study of Tregs in tolerant kidney transplant recipients. Profiling relied on immunoSEQ multiplex PCR, and the TCRdb table lists in-frame clones only, not all of them. The data contain roughly 19,000 clones, roughly 65% of them singletons. These receptors have no identified antigens. The sequenced sample consisted of Tregs from blood cultured with allogeneic cells. The receptors come from a human donor in good health.

This clone has just a few counts. The rearrangement links TRBV4-1 to TRBJ1-2; D is unclear. Trimming took off 1 base at V and 4 bases at J, with 10 bases between the two ends. In germline, CDR1 is MGHRA, CDR2 YSYEKL. The CDR3 runs 14 residues. CDR3 coding DNA: TGCGCCAGCAGCCAAGGCGAGCGGAGCTATGGCTACACCTTC. Residues: CASSQGERSYGYTF.

The chain has TRBV12-5 and TRBJ2-2; a possible D gene is TRBD2 (5 bases). V lost 5 bases to trimming and J lost 3 bases, with 7 bases between them. The V gene's germline CDR1 is LGHNT and CDR2 FRNRAP. CDR3 length equals 13 residues. The CDR3 sequence is CASGTGYTGELFF. The CDR3 nucleotides are TGTGCTAGTGGTACGGGGTACACCGGGGAGCTGTTTTTT.

The CDR3 DNA is TGCAGCGTTGGCAGGGACTATGGCTACACCTTC. Its translation: CSVGRDYGYTF. The chain carries TRBV29-1 and TRBJ1-2, with D tentatively TRBD1 (5 bases). The CDR3 consists of 11 residues. Germline V gives CDR1 SQVTM, CDR2 ANQGSEA. V was trimmed by 4 bases and J by 3 bases, leaving 6 bases between them.

The CDR3 protein is CASKTPQRGEGIYTEAFF. For the CDR3, the DNA is TGCGCCAGCAAAACCCCCCAGCGGGGCGAGGGAATCTACACTGAAGCTTTCTTT. The rearrangement uses TRBV4-1 and TRBJ1-1; D possibly corresponds to TRBD1 (5 bases). V gave up 7 bases and J gave up 3 bases, with 27 bases separating them. The germline V gene encodes CDR1 MGHRA and CDR2 YSYEKL. This CDR3 comprises 18 residues.

In this sample, this clone turned up once. This chain links TRBV7-2 with TRBJ1-3; 9 bases agree with TRBD1. V lost 7 bases and J lost 2; bases outside the gene matches: 9. This CDR3 comprises 16 residues. Germline assignment: CDR1 SGHTA and CDR2 FQGNSA. The CDR3 region has the DNA TGTGCCAGCAACCCCTTAGGGACAGGGACTGGAAACACCATATATTTT. The encoded protein is CASNPLGTGTGNTIYF. Drawing the rest from reference TRBV7-2 and TRBJ1-3, the complete variable domain is GAGVSQSPSNKVTEKGKDVELRCDPISGHTALYWYRQSLGQGLEFLIYFQGNSAPDKSGLPSDRFSAERTGGSVSTLTIQRTQQEDSAVYLCASNPLGTGTGNTIYFGEGSWLTVV.

This clone occurred a few times. The chain recombines TRBV6-4 with TRBJ2-1; no clear D gene. CDR3 length equals 23 residues. Trimming removed 2 bases at V and 5 bases at J, with 37 bases between. The germline V gene encodes CDR1 MRHNA and CDR2 SNTAGT. The DNA of the CDR3 is TGTGCCAGCAGTGACCCACTATCCGGGCCCAAAAACTATAAGGTTTCCTTCAACAATGAGCAGTTCTTC. Its translation: CASSDPLSGPKNYKVSFNNEQFF.

The rearrangement links TRBV5-1 to TRBJ2-1; D may correspond to TRBD1 or TRBD2 (5 bases each). Trimming took off 3 bases at V and 0 bases at J, with 10 bases between the two ends. The CDR3 sequence is 15 residues long. Germline V gene data show CDR1 as SGHRS and CDR2 as YFSETQ. CDR3 DNA sequence: TGCGCCAGCAGCTCGGGACCTTCCTCCTACAATGAGCAGTTCTTC. The encoded protein is CASSSGPSSYNEQFF. The complete variable domain, with remaining parts taken from reference TRBV5-1 and TRBJ2-1, reads KAGVTQTPRYLIKTRGQQVTLSCSPISGHRSVSWYQQTPGQGLQFLFEYFSETQRNKGNFPGRFSGRQFSNSRSEMNVSTLELGDSALYLCASSSGPSSYNEQFFGPGTRLTVL.

V is TRBV27 and J is TRBJ1-1; no definite D call. This CDR3 spans 16 amino acids. Germline-derived CDR1 and CDR2 are MNHEY and SMNVEV (reference sequence). Between the trimmed V and J ends, which lost 7 bases and 1 base, there was a span of 19 bases. The CDR3 sequence is CASTPYPQLRNTEAFF. CDR3 bases: TGTGCCAGCACCCCTTATCCCCAGCTAAGGAACACTGAAGCTTTCTTT.

This clone was counted between two and nine times. The rearrangement uses TRBV18 and TRBJ2-2; the D gene is possibly TRBD1 (6 bases). V was shortened by 3 bases and J by 1 base, with 9 bases between the two germline ends. Germline assignment: CDR1 KGHSH and CDR2 LQKENI. The CDR3 is 15 residues long. The CDR3 spells CASSPGQRNTGELFF. As DNA, the CDR3 is TGTGCCAGCTCACCGGGACAAAGGAACACCGGGGAGCTGTTTTTT.

The chain links TRBV5-1 to TRBJ2-3; D possibly corresponds to TRBD2 (5 bases). Germline V gene lookup returns CDR1 SGHRS and CDR2 YFSETQ. The V and J ends lost 8 bases and 4 bases respectively, with 14 bases between them. This CDR3 region has 13 residues. CDR3 in DNA: TGCGCCAGTCGTTCACTAGTATCAGATACGCAGTATTTT. Its protein product is CASRSLVSDTQYF. The full variable domain, with the rest looked up from reference TRBV5-1 and TRBJ2-3, is KAGVTQTPRYLIKTRGQQVTLSCSPISGHRSVSWYQQTPGQGLQFLFEYFSETQRNKGNFPGRFSGRQFSNSRSEMNVSTLELGDSALYLCASRSLVSDTQYFGPGTRLTVL.

CDR3 in amino acids: CASSLGTSGANVLTF. CDR3 DNA sequence: TGTGCCAGCAGCCTTGGGACTAGTGGGGCCAACGTCCTGACTTTC. The genes are TRBV14 and TRBJ2-6; 8 positions agree with TRBD2. The CDR3 spans 15 residues. V dropped 4 bases and J dropped 3; count of bases not matched to a gene: 2. Germline CDR1 SGHDN, CDR2 FVKESK.

This sequence joins TRBV6-5 and TRBJ1-6; D remains ambiguous. V lost 0 bases and J lost 6, with 9 bases in between. The CDR3 has 15 residues. Germline V gives CDR1 MNHEY, CDR2 SVGAGI. Here the CDR3 reads CASSYSIRGNSPLHF. In DNA form, the CDR3 reads TGTGCCAGCAGTTACTCTATCCGGGGTAATTCACCCCTCCACTTT.

This sequence joins TRBV18 and TRBJ1-5; tentative D call: TRBD1 (5 bases). The CDR3 length is 16 residues. Germline V gene sequence: CDR1 KGHSH, CDR2 LQKENI. The germline V and J ends were trimmed by 3 bases and 2 bases, with 14 bases remaining between them. This CDR3 is CASSPTMGGGNQPQHF. The CDR3 nucleotides are TGTGCCAGCTCACCCACCATGGGGGGGGGCAATCAGCCCCAGCATTTT.

The chain has TRBV29-1 and TRBJ2-1; no clear D gene. The germline V gene encodes CDR1 SQVTM and CDR2 ANQGSEA. The CDR3 length is 10 residues. With 6 bases removed from V and 11 bases from J, the gap between germline ends came to 11 bases. The CDR3 nucleotides read TGCAGCGTGTATAGCAGTAAGCAGTTCTTC. It translates to CSVYSSKQFF.

The V gene is TRBV5-1, the J gene TRBJ2-3, with D perhaps matching TRBD2 (7 bases). CDR1 and CDR2 from the germline V gene are SGHRS and YFSETQ. V lost 7 bases to trimming and J lost 5 bases, with 20 bases between them. CDR3 length: 15 residues. The CDR3 nucleotides read TGCGCCAGCCATTCACGGGGGGCGAGGAGAGATACGCAGTATTTT. Its protein product is CASHSRGARRDTQYF. The full variable domain, rest sourced from reference TRBV5-1 and TRBJ2-3, is KAGVTQTPRYLIKTRGQQVTLSCSPISGHRSVSWYQQTPGQGLQFLFEYFSETQRNKGNFPGRFSGRQFSNSRSEMNVSTLELGDSALYLCASHSRGARRDTQYFGPGTRLTVL.

This clone showed up just a few times. This rearrangement joins TRBV4-1 to TRBJ2-1, with TRBD1 identical over 8 bases. The CDR3 loop spans 19 amino acids. Per the germline V gene, CDR1 is MGHRA and CDR2 is YSYEKL. With 0 bases clipped from V and 3 bases from J, the junction kept 13 bases outside the gene matches. The CDR3 loop is CASSQDRPGGQGHYNEQFF. The CDR3 coding sequence is TGCGCCAGCAGCCAAGACCGCCCCGGTGGACAGGGCCACTACAATGAGCAGTTCTTC.

This chain uses TRBV5-1 with TRBJ2-2, with D possibly called TRBD1 or TRBD2 (5 bases each). Trimming pared 5 bases from V and 8 bases from J, leaving 19 bases between. The germline gives CDR1 SGHRS, CDR2 YFSETQ. This CDR3 comprises 15 residues. The CDR3 sequence: CASSSGTFSVGELFF. The CDR3 coding sequence is TGCGCCAGCAGTTCCGGGACCTTTAGTGTTGGGGAGCTGTTTTTT.

The V call is TRBV6-6, the J call TRBJ2-7, with 11 bases that match TRBD2. The germline V gene encodes CDR1 MNHNY and CDR2 SVGAGI (reference sequence). This CDR3 is built from 15 residues. The V gene end was trimmed by 5 bases and the J gene end by 2 bases; junction bases not matched to a gene: 5. The CDR3, as DNA: TGTGCCAGCAGTCGCCCGGGACTAGCGGCCTACGAGCAGTACTTC. Translating gives CASSRPGLAAYEQYF.

The CDR3 loop reads CASSIAFGQAYGYTF. The CDR3 nucleotides are TGTGCCAGTAGTATAGCGTTTGGACAGGCCTATGGCTACACCTTC. The gene calls are TRBV19 and TRBJ1-2, with 7 positions matching TRBD1. V lost 1 base and J lost 4; bases outside the gene matches: 6. The CDR3 loop spans 15 amino acids. The germline V gene encodes CDR1 LNHDA and CDR2 SQIVND (reference sequence). The variable domain in full, completed from reference TRBV19 and TRBJ1-2, reads DGGITQSPKYLFRKEGQNVTLSCEQNLNHDAMYWYRQDPGQGLRLIYYSQIVNDFQKGDIAEGYSVSREKKESFPLTVTSAQKNPTAFYLCASSIAFGQAYGYTFGSGTRLTVV.

This rearrangement joins TRBV6-5 to TRBJ1-1; tentatively, D is TRBD1 (5 bases). V was shortened by 1 base and J by 1 base, with 10 bases between the two germline ends. The CDR3 is 15 amino acids. Per germline, CDR1 MNHEY and CDR2 SVGAGI. CDR3 nucleotides: TGTGCCAGCAGTTACTGGGGGTTGGGGAACACTGAAGCTTTCTTT. Residues: CASSYWGLGNTEAFF.